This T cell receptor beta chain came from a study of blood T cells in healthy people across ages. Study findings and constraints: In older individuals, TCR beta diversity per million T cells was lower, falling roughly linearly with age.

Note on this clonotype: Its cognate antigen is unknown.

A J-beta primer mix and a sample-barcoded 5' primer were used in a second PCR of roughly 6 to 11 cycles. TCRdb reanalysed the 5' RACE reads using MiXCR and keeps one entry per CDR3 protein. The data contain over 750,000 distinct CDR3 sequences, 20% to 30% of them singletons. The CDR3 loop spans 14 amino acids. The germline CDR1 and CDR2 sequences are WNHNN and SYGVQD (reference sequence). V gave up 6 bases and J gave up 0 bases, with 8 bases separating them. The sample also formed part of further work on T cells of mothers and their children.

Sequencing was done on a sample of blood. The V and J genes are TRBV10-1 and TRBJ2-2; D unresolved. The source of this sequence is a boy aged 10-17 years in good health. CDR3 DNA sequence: TGCGCCAGCAGGCCGCAACCGAACACCGGGGAGCTGTTTTTT. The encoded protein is CASRPQPNTGELFF.